This TCR beta chain was captured by sequencing in a study of shared clonotypes between healthy human individuals. At the level of the study: CD4 naive and memory got three plates each, CD8 naive two, CD8 memory one.

The authors loaded roughly 200 ng DNA, around 30,000 T cell genomes, into sorted-subset replicate PCRs. The data were produced by immunoSEQ multiplex PCR, yet TCRdb's version contains in-frame clones alone and is incomplete. Of roughly 2.2 million clones detected, around 90% appear once; the ten largest clones hold about 0.41%. This clone occurred a few times. No antigen is known for it. This CDR3 has 12 residues. Germline CDR1 MNHEY, CDR2 SMNVEV (reference sequence). With 7 bases removed from V and 7 bases from J, the gap between germline ends came to 13 bases. Overall study findings and caveats: Clonotypes not shared had lower generation probabilities than those common to all four donors. In four donors, about 5% of naive CD4 clonotypes appeared in common.

Source material: naive CD4+ T cells from PBMCs. Subset here: CD45RA+ positively selected. The clonotype originates from a man aged 18 to 30 in good health. Some clones in this sample may be carry-over from other donors' samples. This rearrangement joins TRBV27 to TRBJ1-1; D may be TRBD1 (6 bases). CDR3 in amino acids: CASKLTGGEAFF. CDR3 bases: TGTGCCAGCAAGCTGACAGGTGGTGAAGCTTTCTTT.